This record looks at one T cell receptor (beta chain) sequence and its context. Ten or more counts support this clonotype. What this receptor recognizes is not known. The sample holds no much larger clone one base away, and base qualities are not on file. Starting from 500 to 650 ng total RNA, TCRbeta-specific cDNA was produced by reverse transcription with a constant-region primer and ProtoScript II reverse transcriptase. The TCRbeta libraries were prepared through three rounds of nested multiplex PCR following a slightly modified ARM-PCR procedure. Multiplex TRBV1-TRBV30 forward primers and a Cbeta reverse primer were used in the first two PCR rounds, each of which was run for 10 cycles. Sample barcodes and Illumina adapters were added in a final 25-cycle PCR using Deep VentR polymerase. Amplicons of 200-500 bp were gel-purified with a QIAquick gel extraction kit before sequencing. The TCRbeta amplicons were sequenced with 250-bp paired-end reads on an Illumina HiSeq 2500. From the authors' description of their analysis: Quality trimming of reads was performed with Trimmomatic v0.33, and paired reads were merged with FLASH v1.2.11 so that full CDR3 sequences could be recovered. MiGEC v1.2.1b assigned V, D and J germline segments to the rearranged TCRbeta sequences. VDJtools v1.0.0 computed clonotype statistics and Shannon-Wiener diversity indices. Except for diversity analysis, only each sample's 250 most abundant clonotypes were used in subsequent analyses to reduce sampling bias. TCRdb reworked the public reads: Q25 trimming with fastp, MiXCR clone assembly, productive beta chains retained. Identical CDR3 proteins give one entry, which carries the most common genes and DNA. Clone size and V and J calls follow TCRdb, not the original study. The table for this sample lists about 110,000 distinct CDR3 sequences; 60% to 70% of them were counted only once. Around 9.3% of the sample goes to the ten largest clones.

Without any cell sorting, total RNA and DNA were co-extracted from approximately 20-30 mg of bulk tissue using the AllPrep DNA/RNA mini kit. Surgical resection was performed in China between 2015 and March 2016 on about five patients with histopathologically diagnosed primary liver carcinoma. Patients had chronic HBV infection and were treatment-naive at sampling. Each tumor was sampled at five spatially separated regions: the tumor centre plus the superior, inferior, left-lateral and right-lateral poles. Histology showed that every tumor sample contained more than 85% viable tumor cells. Fresh tumor and adjacent tissue pieces were bisected, with one half stored in RNAlater at -80 degrees C and the other half sent for histology. The data derive from a study of tumor-infiltrating lymphocytes in primary liver carcinoma (dated by TCRdb to about 2017). About the investigation overall: Of the five patients, three men and two women aged 30 to 69 years, four had hepatocellular carcinoma and one had combined HCC and intrahepatic cholangiocarcinoma. The five patients had tumors staged T1-T3 N0M0, with maximum diameters ranging from about 4 to 11 cm. To link TCRbeta repertoire diversity with the local molecular phenotype, the roughly 23 tumor region samples were profiled using Agilent mRNA microarrays. Repertoires from technical replicates were highly reproducible, with mean shared-clone rates roughly 0.89 and correlation coefficients above 0.95. A total of 35 specimens from 5 patients went through TCRbeta repertoire sequencing, namely 25 tumor regions, 5 adjacent noncancerous liver tissues and 5 peripheral blood samples. The study combined TCRbeta repertoire sequencing, expression microarrays and whole-exome sequencing across five regions of each liver tumor, with adjacent normal tissue and blood. Samples yielded roughly 3.5 to 8 million productive TCRbeta reads; read depth did not differ significantly between tissue types.

The paper as a whole reports these results and caveats: With just five or six patients in the study, the authors point out that the findings should be validated in a larger study. Consistent with antigen-driven expansion, pairs of tumor regions showed higher repertoire overlap (mean roughly 35%) than either tumor-adjacent pairs (approximately 17%) or tumor-blood pairs (roughly 14%). Because the samples were bulk and unsorted, CD4+ and CD8+ T cell repertoires could not be compared. Compared with blood, tumors had a significantly larger share of the repertoire taken up by the top 250 clones (p = 0.039). Only about 8-25% of top clones were found in all five regions of a tumor, suggesting spatial heterogeneity of tumor-infiltrating T cells. Only the TCR beta chain was sequenced, which likely underestimates true repertoire diversity because unpaired alpha chains were not captured.

CDR1 is given as MNHEY and CDR2 as SVGEGT, both from the germline V gene. Including cysteine and phenylalanine, the CDR3 has 15 amino acids. This entry keeps only the CDR3 DNA: 45 bases, framed from base 1. Trimming takes 7 bases off V and 2 bases off J; junction bases not matched to a gene: 8. The sample taken for sequencing was liver tumor tissue from sampling region 1. The cell subset or site label, as the study defines it: tumor region T1, superior pole. Rearrangement joined TRBV6-2 or TRBV6-3 to TRBJ1-2, with 9 central nucleotides matching TRBD1. The sequence was collected from a woman aged 55-70 years with primary liver carcinoma and hepatitis B virus infection. The DNA sequence is TGTGCCAGCACTCACTCGGGACAGGGAAACTATGGCTACACCTTC. This codes for CASTHSGQGNYGYTF.